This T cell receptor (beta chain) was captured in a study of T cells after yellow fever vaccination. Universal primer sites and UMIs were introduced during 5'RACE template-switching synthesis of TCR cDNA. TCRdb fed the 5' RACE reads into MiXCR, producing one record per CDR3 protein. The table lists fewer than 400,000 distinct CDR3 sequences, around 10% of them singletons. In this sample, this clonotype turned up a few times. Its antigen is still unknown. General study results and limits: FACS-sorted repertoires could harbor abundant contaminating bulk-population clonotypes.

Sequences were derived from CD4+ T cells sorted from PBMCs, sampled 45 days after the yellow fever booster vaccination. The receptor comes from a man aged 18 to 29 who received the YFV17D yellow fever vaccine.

Here the CDR3 reads CASSPNTGAPTDTQYF. The CDR3 DNA is TGCGCCAGCAGCCCTAACACCGGGGCCCCCACAGATACGCAGTATTTT. V is TRBV4-3 and J is TRBJ2-3, with D perhaps being TRBD1 or TRBD2 (5 bases each). Germline V gene data show CDR1 as LGHNA and CDR2 as YSLEER. V shed 4 bases and J shed 2 bases, with 16 bases lying between them. The CDR3 has 16 amino acids.